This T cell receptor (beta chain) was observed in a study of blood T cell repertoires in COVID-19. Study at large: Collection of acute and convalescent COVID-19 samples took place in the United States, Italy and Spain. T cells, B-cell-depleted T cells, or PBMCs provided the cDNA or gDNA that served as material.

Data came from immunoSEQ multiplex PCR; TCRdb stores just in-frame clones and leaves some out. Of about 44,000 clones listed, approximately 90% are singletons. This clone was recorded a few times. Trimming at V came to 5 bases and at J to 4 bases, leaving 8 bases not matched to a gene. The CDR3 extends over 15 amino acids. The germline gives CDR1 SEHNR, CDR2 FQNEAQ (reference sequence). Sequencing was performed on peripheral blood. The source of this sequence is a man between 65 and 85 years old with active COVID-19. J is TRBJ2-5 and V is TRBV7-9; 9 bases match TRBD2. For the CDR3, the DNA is TGTGCCAGCAGCACTAGTTTGGGACTAGCAGAGACCCAGTACTTC. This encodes CASSTSLGLAETQYF.